The clone carrying this T cell receptor (beta chain) has more than one count but fewer than ten. The antigen is unknown. Researchers took RNA transcripts and amplified the TCR beta CDR3 regions from them. Carried out on the TCR CDR3, a first-round RT-PCR used the HTBI primer set. TCRdb re-called the multiplex PCR reads through MiXCR, storing one row per CDR3 protein. The data show under 400,000 distinct CDR3 sequences, around 17% seen once. Deletions cut 2 bases from V and 7 bases from J, with 7 bases between. Germline V gives CDR1 SGHRS, CDR2 YFSETQ. This CDR3 comprises 11 residues. The sample is drawn from a study of T cells in Graves' hyperthyroidism and ophthalmopathy. Study-wide background: The authors collected peripheral blood at initial diagnosis, before any treatment. Study-level points and caveats: Through a model of 13 V-J features, ophthalmopathy was separated from stable hyperthyroidism. Most thyroid clonotypes expanded above 0.001 appeared in blood too.

The TCR originated in a man younger than 40 with Graves' hyperthyroidism. The chain links TRBV5-1 to TRBJ2-7; D not resolved. Material: blood. The CDR3 DNA is TGCGCCAGCAGCTTCCTGGGGGAGCAGTACTTC. Amino acids: CASSFLGEQYF.